One and the same sample provided the 5 T cell receptor beta chains below, sequenced in a study of cytomegalovirus exposure and HLA in healthy donors. 60 Vbeta and 13 Jbeta primers were used in PCR. Profiling relied on immunoSEQ multiplex PCR, and the TCRdb table lists in-frame clones only, not all of them. The sample has a few hundred thousand clones, 70% to 80% seen once. The sequenced sample consisted of PBMCs. The receptors come from a woman in her twenties or thirties in good health and CMV-seronegative.

This chain links TRBV4-1 with TRBJ2-1, with D perhaps matching TRBD2 (6 bases). CDR1 and CDR2 (germline): MGHRA, YSYEKL. CDR3 length: 16 residues. The V end was cut by 0 bases, the J end by 3 bases, with 12 bases between. The CDR3 here is CASSQEGRRGYNEQFF. The DNA of the CDR3 is TGCGCCAGCAGCCAAGAGGGGCGGCGGGGCTACAATGAGCAGTTCTTC.

The chain joins TRBV6-1 to TRBJ1-2, with D possibly being TRBD1 (6 bases). Per germline, CDR1 MNHNS and CDR2 SASEGT. This CDR3 has 15 amino acids. The V and J ends lost 5 bases and 8 bases respectively, with 21 bases between them. CDR3: CASSSNRVRIEGYTF. In DNA, the CDR3 is TGTGCCAGCAGTTCAAACAGGGTGCGGATCGAAGGCTACACCTTC.

Note on this clone: The CDR3 does not close with the conserved phenylalanine or tryptophan, likely indicating a read error. This chain uses TRBV30 with TRBJ2-3; D unresolved. Germline V lookup: CDR1 GTSNPN, CDR2 SVGIG (reference sequence). V dropped 3 bases and J dropped 4 bases, with 8 bases sitting between them. This CDR3 has 12 residues. The CDR3 DNA sequence: TGTGCCTGGAGCGCTCACGCAGATACGCAGTATTTG. Its protein product is CAWSAHADTQYL.

This chain connects TRBV5-1 to TRBJ2-2; TRBD1 agrees at 9 bases. With 2 bases clipped from V and 3 bases from J, the junction kept 5 bases outside the gene matches. This CDR3 contains 16 residues. Germline V gene lookup returns CDR1 SGHRS and CDR2 YFSETQ. The CDR3 DNA follows: TGCGCCAGCAGCTTACAGGACAGGGGTTACACCGGGGAGCTGTTTTTT. Its translation: CASSLQDRGYTGELFF.

The V call is TRBV6-6, the J call TRBJ2-1, with TRBD2 matching 7 bases. Germline CDR1 MNHNY, CDR2 SVGAGI (reference sequence). The CDR3 has 16 amino acids. With V trimmed by 7 bases and J by 2 bases, 11 bases remained unmatched. Here the CDR3 DNA reads TGTGCCAGCACCTTCTCGGGAGCGGGGACCTACAATGAGCAGTTCTTC. Translating gives CASTFSGAGTYNEQFF.